This T cell receptor beta chain is drawn from a study of CD8 T cells in ankylosing spondylitis. Ten or more counts support this clonotype. The target antigen is unknown. Findings of the study overall: The study looked at matched synovial fluid samples from ankylosing spondylitis patients. Disease-linked clones were reported to be significantly enriched there. Certain motif variants had earlier appeared in reactive arthritis synovial fluid and blood. Blood of patients with ankylosing spondylitis appeared to be characterized by a TCR beta motif of 8 or 9 highly homologous variants.

Preparation of TCR beta libraries was done by quantitative 5'-RACE with molecular barcodes. Each CDR3 protein is one row after TCRdb ran MiXCR on the 5' RACE reads. The sample holds fewer than 250,000 distinct CDR3 sequences, about 10% seen once. The TCR was taken from a male donor with ankylosing spondylitis or in good health (not recorded which). The sequenced sample consisted of blood, either unsorted or a sorted T cell fraction (not recorded which).

CDR3 bases: TGCAGTGCTAGACCAGCATCGGCCAACTATGGCTACACCTTC. This gives the protein CSARPASANYGYTF. The chain uses TRBV20-1 and TRBJ1-2; D gene ambiguous. Deletions cut 2 bases from V and 2 bases from J, with 12 bases between. CDR1 DFQATT and CDR2 SNEGSKA come from the germline V gene (reference sequence). The CDR3 totals 14 residues.